This T cell receptor beta chain is drawn from a study of T cells in Graves' hyperthyroidism and ophthalmopathy. The V and J ends lost 4 bases and 2 bases, in that order; junction bases with no gene match: 5. This CDR3 spans 14 amino acids. Germline V gives CDR1 LNHDA, CDR2 SQIVND (reference sequence). Amplification of TCR beta CDR3 regions used RNA as the template. The TCR CDR3 was amplified in a first-round RT-PCR using the HTBI primer set. TCRdb re-derived calls from the multiplex PCR reads in MiXCR, one entry per CDR3 protein. The top ten hold approximately 7.9% of the sample, which has some 300,000 distinct CDR3 sequences, roughly 13% seen once.

The chain has TRBV19 and TRBJ2-7; 7 nucleotides line up with TRBD1. Specimen: blood. The sequence was collected from a woman aged 40 to 50 with Graves' hyperthyroidism. CDR3 protein: CASSTRDSPYEQYF. CDR3 DNA sequence: TGTGCCAGTAGTACCCGGGACAGTCCCTACGAGCAGTACTTC. The whole variable domain, filled in from reference TRBV19 and TRBJ2-7, reads DGGITQSPKYLFRKEGQNVTLSCEQNLNHDAMYWYRQDPGQGLRLIYYSQIVNDFQKGDIAEGYSVSREKKESFPLTVTSAQKNPTAFYLCASSTRDSPYEQYFGPGTRLTVT.